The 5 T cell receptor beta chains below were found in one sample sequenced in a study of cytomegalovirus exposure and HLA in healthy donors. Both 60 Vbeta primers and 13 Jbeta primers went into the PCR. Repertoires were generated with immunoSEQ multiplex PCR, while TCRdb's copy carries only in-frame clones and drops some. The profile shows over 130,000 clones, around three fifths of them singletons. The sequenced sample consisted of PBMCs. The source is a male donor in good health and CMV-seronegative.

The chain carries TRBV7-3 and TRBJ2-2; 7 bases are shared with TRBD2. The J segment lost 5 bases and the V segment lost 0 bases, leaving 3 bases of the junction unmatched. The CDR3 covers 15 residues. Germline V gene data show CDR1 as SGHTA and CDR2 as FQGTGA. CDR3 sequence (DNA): TGTGCCAGCAGCTTAACATTGCGGGGGACCGGGGAGCTGTTTTTT. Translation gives CASSLTLRGTGELFF.

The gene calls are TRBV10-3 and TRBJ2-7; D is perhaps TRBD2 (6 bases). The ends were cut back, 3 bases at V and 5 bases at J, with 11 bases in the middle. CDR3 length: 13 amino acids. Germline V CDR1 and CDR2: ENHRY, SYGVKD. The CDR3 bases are TGTGCCATCAGTGACCCTAGCGTGGACGAGCAGTACTTC. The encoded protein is CAISDPSVDEQYF.

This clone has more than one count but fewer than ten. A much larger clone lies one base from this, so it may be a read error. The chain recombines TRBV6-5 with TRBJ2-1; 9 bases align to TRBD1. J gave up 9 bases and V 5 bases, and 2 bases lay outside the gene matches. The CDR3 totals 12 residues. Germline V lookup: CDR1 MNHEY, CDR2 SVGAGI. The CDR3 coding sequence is TGTGCCAGCAGTCAGGACAGGGGTGAGCAGTTCTTC. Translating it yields CASSQDRGEQFF.

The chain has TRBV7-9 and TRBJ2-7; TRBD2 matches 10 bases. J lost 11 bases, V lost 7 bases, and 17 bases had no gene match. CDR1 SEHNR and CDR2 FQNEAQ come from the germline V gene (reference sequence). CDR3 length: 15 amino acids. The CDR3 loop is CASTSSGGPTLGEYF. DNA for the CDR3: TGTGCCAGCACCTCTAGCGGGGGCCCTACACTGGGCGAGTACTTC.

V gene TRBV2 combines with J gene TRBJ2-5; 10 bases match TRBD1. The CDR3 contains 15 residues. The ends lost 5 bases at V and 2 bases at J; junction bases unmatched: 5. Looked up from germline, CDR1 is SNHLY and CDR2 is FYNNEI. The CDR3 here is CASSRRTGGQETQYF. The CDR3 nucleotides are TGTGCCAGCAGTAGGAGGACAGGGGGGCAAGAGACCCAGTACTTC. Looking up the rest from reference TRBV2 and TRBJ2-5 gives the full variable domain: EPEVTQTPSHQVTQMGQEVILRCVPISNHLYFYWYRQILGQKVEFLVSFYNNEISEKSEIFDDQFSVERPDGSNFTLKIRSTKLEDSAMYFCASSRRTGGQETQYFGPGTRLLVL.